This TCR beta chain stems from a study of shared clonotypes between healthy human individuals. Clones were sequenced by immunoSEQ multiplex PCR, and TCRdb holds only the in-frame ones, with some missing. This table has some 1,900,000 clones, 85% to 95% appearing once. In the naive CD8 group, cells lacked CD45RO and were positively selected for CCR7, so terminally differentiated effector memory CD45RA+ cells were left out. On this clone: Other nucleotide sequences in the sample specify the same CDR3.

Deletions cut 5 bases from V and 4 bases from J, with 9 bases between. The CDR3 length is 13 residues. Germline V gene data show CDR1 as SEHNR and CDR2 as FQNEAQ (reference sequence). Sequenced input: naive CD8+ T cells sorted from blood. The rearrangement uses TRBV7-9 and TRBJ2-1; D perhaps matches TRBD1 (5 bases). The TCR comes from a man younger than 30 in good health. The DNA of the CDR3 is TGTGCCAGCAGCCTGTCAGGGTACAATGAGCAGTTCTTC. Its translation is CASSLSGYNEQFF.